A selection of T cell receptor beta chains follows, all from one sample in a study of molecular identifiers for immune sequencing clone quantification. TCRdb reprocessed the PCR reads with MiXCR, giving one entry per CDR3 protein. The sample lists some 100,000 distinct CDR3 sequences; roughly a third were seen once. Sample: naive CD8+ T cells from blood, with Jurkat cell RNA spiked in. These receptors were collected from a human donor in good health. Some libraries in this study had Jurkat cell RNA spiked in. Each CDR3 is given with its conserved first and last residue. The D gene is left open where the match is weak. Clone size is shown for a subset of rows, as once, few, many or a class of expanded clone.

DNA	CDR3	V	length	D	J	size
TGTGCCAGCAGCCCCGGTGTAGCGGTCACAGATACGCAGTATTTT	CASSPGVAVTDTQYF	TRBV13	15	.	TRBJ2-3	few
TGTGCCAGCAGCCTGGGGACAACAAATGAGCAGTTCTTC	CASSLGTTNEQFF	TRBV7-2	13	.	TRBJ2-1	.
TGTGCCAGCAGTTATAGGGACTACGAGCAGTACTTC	CASSYRDYEQYF	TRBV6-6	12	.	TRBJ2-7	many
TGCGCCAGCAGCCAAGATCGTATGATTGGACAGTGGAACACCATATATTTT	CASSQDRMIGQWNTIYF	TRBV4-3	17	.	TRBJ1-3	few
TGTGCCAGCAGCCCGAGGACAGACTACAATGAGCAGTTCTTC	CASSPRTDYNEQFF	TRBV9	14	.	TRBJ2-1	.
TGTGCCAGCAGTGAATCCAGGGCAGTGGCGGAGACCCAGTACTTC	CASSESRAVAETQYF	TRBV6-1	15	.	TRBJ2-5	.
TGTGCCTCCTTAGGACAGGGGCCCCAAGGGACCCAGTACTTC	CASLGQGPQGTQYF	TRBV10-3	14	TRBD1	TRBJ2-5	few
TGCGCCAGCAGCCCCGTACTGACAGGAAACACTGAAGCTTTCTTT	CASSPVLTGNTEAFF	TRBV4-3	15	.	TRBJ1-1	few
TGTGCCAGTAGGGTAGAGAACACAGATACGCAGTATTTT	CASRVENTDTQYF	TRBV19	13	.	TRBJ2-3	many
TGTGCCAGCAGCTTAGGGACCCTTGGAAACACCATATATTTT	CASSLGTLGNTIYF	TRBV7-9	14	.	TRBJ1-3	.
TGTGCCAGCAGCTTGGGGGACTACGAGCAGTACTTC	CASSLGDYEQYF	TRBV13	12	.	TRBJ2-7	many
TGCGCCAGCAGCCAAGATAAGCGGGGCCTCTACGAGCAGTACTTC	CASSQDKRGLYEQYF	TRBV4-3	15	TRBD2	TRBJ2-7	few
TGTGCCACCCGGGACCGGGGAAATTCACCCCTCCACTTT	CATRDRGNSPLHF	TRBV6-2/TRBV6-3	13	.	TRBJ1-6	many
TGTGCCAGCAGCTTACCGAGGGCGGGTAGAAACGCGAACAATGAGCAGTTCTTC	CASSLPRAGRNANNEQFF	TRBV7-9	18	.	TRBJ2-1	.
TGTGCCAGCAGAGACTCGTTAGCCGGGGAGCTGTTTTTT	CASRDSLAGELFF	TRBV6-4	13	.	TRBJ2-2	.
TGTGCCAGCAGCTTAGGACAGTGCAATCAGTCCCAGCATTTT	CASSLGQCNQSQHF	TRBV7-8	14	.	TRBJ1-5	once
TGTGCCAGCAGTGGGACTTACAGGGGAGGAGGCCAGCCCCAGCATTTT	CASSGTYRGGGQPQHF	TRBV6-1	16	TRBD1	TRBJ1-5	.
TGTGCCAGCCAGGTGAACACTGAAGCTTTCTTT	CASQVNTEAFF	TRBV19	11	.	TRBJ1-1	few
TGTGCCAGCAGTAATCTAGCGGGAGGGCGGGATGAGCAGTTCTTC	CASSNLAGGRDEQFF	TRBV6-5	15	TRBD2	TRBJ2-1	.
TGTGCCACCCCCGGCGGGAGGAGAAACGAGCAGTACTTC	CATPGGRRNEQYF	TRBV24-1	13	TRBD2	TRBJ2-7	few
TGTGCCATCAGCGACATTTACGAGCAGTACTTC	CAISDIYEQYF	TRBV10-3	11	.	TRBJ2-7	many
TGTGCCAGCAGTAAGATACAGGGAGGCACGAACACCGGGGAGCTGTTTTTT	CASSKIQGGTNTGELFF	TRBV25-1	17	.	TRBJ2-2	.